This T cell receptor (beta chain) originates from a study of response to subunit inactivated influenza vaccine. General study findings and limits: There was a suggestion from the authors that each seasonal influenza vaccination recruits few new T cells.

Comments on this clonotype: What it binds is not known.

The CDR3 contains 12 residues. V shed 7 bases, J shed 6 bases, and the junction held 4 bases outside the gene matches. Germline assignment: CDR1 SQVTM and CDR2 ANQGSEA. MiXCR, run by TCRdb on the RT-PCR reads, gives a single entry per CDR3 protein. The data contain under 200,000 distinct CDR3 sequences, around 10% of them singletons. This TCR was sampled from a man aged 50 to 75 who received an inactivated influenza vaccine. The sequences come from CD8+ T cells sorted from PBMCs, collected approximately 25 months after vaccination. The chain couples TRBV29-1 to TRBJ1-2, with TRBD1 matching 11 bases. The CDR3 region is CSARDRGNGYTF. CDR3 bases: TGCAGCGCCCGGGACAGGGGGAATGGCTACACCTTC.